This entry lists 31 T cell receptor beta chains sequenced from one sample in a study of OX40 agonist ivuxolimab in advanced cancers. The table came from immunoSEQ multiplex PCR; TCRdb's copy has only in-frame clones and leaves some out. In the table there are 90,000 or so clones, under 95% of which are singletons. Specimen: CD4+ or CD8+ T cells sorted from blood, collected in a trial of the OX40 agonist ivuxolimab. The receptors stem from an adult with an advanced solid tumor such as melanoma, head and neck, liver or kidney cancer.

The V and J genes are TRBV14 and TRBJ2-5, with 7 bases matching TRBD2. Germline-derived CDR1 and CDR2 are SGHDN and FVKESK. This CDR3 has 17 residues. V gave up 1 base and J gave up 1 base; unmatched junction bases: 9. CDR3 loop: CASSQVKGRGPQETQYF. For the CDR3, the DNA is TGTGCCAGCAGCCAAGTTAAGGGGAGGGGACCCCAAGAGACCCAGTACTTC.

The rearrangement links TRBV28 to TRBJ1-2; no definite D call. Trimming took 5 bases from V and 3 from J, leaving 4 bases between them. The germline V gene has CDR1 MDHEN and CDR2 SYDVKM. The CDR3 length is 11 residues. CDR3 DNA sequence: TGTGCCAGCAGTCTTGACTATGGCTACACCTTC. It is translated as CASSLDYGYTF.

For the CDR3, the DNA is TGTGCCAGTAGTAAGACAGGGGAGCAAGAGACCCAGTACTTC. Translated, it gives CASSKTGEQETQYF. This rearrangement joins TRBV19 to TRBJ2-5, with 8 nucleotides matching TRBD1. The CDR3 has 14 residues. Germline CDR1 LNHDA, CDR2 SQIVND (reference sequence). With V trimmed by 4 bases and J by 2 bases, 3 bases remained unmatched.

V usage is TRBV7-3 and J usage is TRBJ2-3; the match to TRBD2 covers 8 bases. The CDR3 runs to 16 residues. V dropped 2 bases and J dropped 3; count of bases not matched to a gene: 7. CDR1 and CDR2 from the germline V gene are SGHTA and FQGTGA. CDR3 nucleotide sequence: TGTGCCAGCAGCTTATCCCCCAGCGGGAGTACAGATACGCAGTATTTT. This sequence encodes CASSLSPSGSTDTQYF.

J is TRBJ2-5 and V is TRBV7-2; 9 bases agree with TRBD1. Germline trimming cut 5 bases from V and 3 bases from J; bases unmatched to any gene: 10. This CDR3 has 16 amino acids. From germline, CDR1 is SGHTA and CDR2 FQGNSA. This CDR3 reads CASSLNPGTGKETQYF. CDR3 in DNA: TGTGCCAGCAGCCTAAATCCGGGGACAGGGAAAGAGACCCAGTACTTC.

This rearrangement joins TRBV7-3 to TRBJ2-5; D is uncertain. Trimming cost V 9 bases and J 1 base, with 6 bases left between them. Germline assignment: CDR1 SGHTA and CDR2 FQGTGA. This CDR3 is 11 amino acids long. As DNA, the CDR3 is TGTGCCAGAATCGTCCAAGAGACCCAGTACTTC. It translates to CARIVQETQYF.

This clone has just a few counts. The chain combines TRBV11-3 with TRBJ1-2; D remains ambiguous. The CDR3 spans 14 residues. Germline lookup yields CDR1 SGHNT and CDR2 YENEEA. Trimming removed 4 bases at V and 8 bases at J, with 17 bases between. CDR3 coding DNA: TGTGCCAGCAGCTCGCCGCGGCAGCCAACGGGCTACACCTTC. It codes for CASSSPRQPTGYTF.

The CDR3 is CASSPGTGGENIQYF. The CDR3 DNA follows: TGTGCCAGCAGTCCCGGGACAGGGGGCGAAAACATTCAGTACTTC. J is TRBJ2-4 and V is TRBV27, with 12 bases matching TRBD1. CDR1 and CDR2 (germline): MNHEY, SMNVEV (reference sequence). The V gene end was trimmed by 5 bases and the J gene end by 5 bases; junction bases not matched to a gene: 4. The CDR3 runs to 15 residues.

The genes are TRBV11-1 and TRBJ2-3; 11 bases align to TRBD2. Germline trimming cut 4 bases from V and 5 bases from J; bases unmatched to any gene: 5. The germline gives CDR1 SGHAT, CDR2 FQDESV (reference sequence). The length of the CDR3 is 15 residues. CDR3 sequence reads: CASSSLAGGKDTQYF. As DNA, the CDR3 is TGTGCCAGCAGCTCATTAGCGGGAGGGAAAGATACGCAGTATTTT.

The rearrangement links TRBV7-2 to TRBJ1-1; the D gene is possibly TRBD1 (5 bases). The ends were cut back, 1 base at V and 3 bases at J, with 12 bases in the middle. Germline V gives CDR1 SGHTA, CDR2 FQGNSA. The CDR3 has 15 residues. CDR3 DNA sequence: TGTGCCAGCAGCTTAGGCGCCGGGGGTGACACTGAAGCTTTCTTT. It yields the protein CASSLGAGGDTEAFF.

The rearrangement joins TRBV7-2 to TRBJ2-7; D is perhaps TRBD2 (5 bases). CDR1 SGHTA and CDR2 FQGNSA come from the germline V gene. The CDR3 covers 14 residues. V gave up 5 bases and J gave up 9 bases, with 20 bases separating them. Written as DNA, the CDR3 is TGTGCCAGCAGCCCTAGCAGCGGCCAGGTGGTGCAGTACTTC. Residues: CASSPSSGQVVQYF.

The V and J genes are TRBV27 and TRBJ2-6, with 8 bases aligning to TRBD1. This CDR3 is 20 amino acids long. The germline V gene has CDR1 MNHEY and CDR2 SMNVEV (reference sequence). The V gene end was trimmed by 5 bases and the J gene end by 0 bases; junction bases not matched to a gene: 15. The CDR3 loop reads CASSPGSGQAESSGANVLTF. The CDR3 DNA reads as TGTGCCAGCAGTCCCGGTTCGGGACAGGCGGAGAGCTCTGGGGCCAACGTCCTGACTTTC.

DNA for the CDR3: TGTGCCAGCAGCGGCAGACTAGCGGGTGACAATGAGCAGTTCTTC. Encoded protein: CASSGRLAGDNEQFF. The chain joins TRBV5-5 to TRBJ2-1, with 10 bases aligning to TRBD2. The CDR3 has 15 amino acids. V trimming: 4 bases; J trimming: 5 bases; junction bases outside the gene matches: 6. CDR1 and CDR2 (germline): SGHKS, YYEKEE (reference sequence).

The chain links TRBV16 to TRBJ2-7, with 10 bases lining up with TRBD1. CDR1 and CDR2 (germline): KGHSY, FQNENV. This CDR3 is built from 15 residues. V was pared by 4 bases and J by 6 bases, with 9 bases of the junction left unmatched. CDR3 in amino acids: CASSPLTGGYVEQYF. In DNA form, the CDR3 reads TGTGCCAGCAGCCCCTTGACAGGGGGCTACGTCGAGCAGTACTTC.

The chain uses TRBV15 and TRBJ2-3; 7 bases line up with TRBD1. Unmatched junction bases numbered 10, after V lost 5 bases and J lost 2 bases. The length of the CDR3 is 16 residues. The germline CDR1 and CDR2 sequences are LNHNV and YYDKDF (reference sequence). The CDR3 loop is CATSGETGWITDTQYF. CDR3 bases: TGTGCCACCAGCGGTGAGACAGGGTGGATCACAGATACGCAGTATTTT.

V and J are TRBV18 and TRBJ2-3, with 10 positions matching TRBD2. The CDR3 length is 17 residues. Germline lookup yields CDR1 KGHSH and CDR2 LQKENI. Trimming took 6 bases from V and 4 from J; bases not matched to a gene: 13. In DNA form, the CDR3 reads TGTGCCAGCTCGCCCCAAGGGCTAGCGGGAGCGGCAGATACGCAGTATTTT. This gives the protein CASSPQGLAGAADTQYF. The complete variable domain, with remaining parts taken from reference TRBV18 and TRBJ2-3, reads NAGVMQNPRHLVRRRGQEARLRCSPMKGHSHVYWYRQLPEEGLKFMVYLQKENIIDESGMPKERFSAEFPKEGPSILRIQQVVRGDSAAYFCASSPQGLAGAADTQYFGPGTRLTVL.

This clone was recorded only once. This sequence joins TRBV10-1 and TRBJ2-5; D is unclear. The CDR3 totals 18 residues. Germline loops: CDR1 WNHNN, CDR2 SYGVQD (reference sequence). V lost 0 bases to trimming and J lost 2 bases, with 19 bases between them. CDR3 bases: TGCGCCAGCAGTGAGTCCCTTGGACGGACCTCCACGCAAGAGACCCAGTACTTC. It codes for CASSESLGRTSTQETQYF.

Note on this clone: As the CDR3 is not closed by the conserved phenylalanine or tryptophan, this likely results from a read error. It is unclear where the CDR3 begins or ends on the DNA, so no DNA is shown, and the CDR3 is as TCRdb lists it. The rearrangement joins TRBV30 to TRBJ2-7; the table calls TRBD2, which could not be checked here. A total of 11 residues make up the CDR3, ends included. Per germline, CDR1 GTSNPN and CDR2 SVGIG (reference sequence). The CDR3 is CAWRSLAALMG.

The chain combines TRBV11-2 with TRBJ1-4; no clear D. Looked up from germline, CDR1 is SGHAT and CDR2 is FQNNGV. Trimming removed 5 bases from V and 0 bases from J, with 7 bases in between. The CDR3 is 14 amino acids. The CDR3: CASSLGPTNEKLFF. CDR3 sequence (DNA): TGTGCCAGCAGCCTAGGACCAACTAATGAAAAACTGTTTTTT.

V gene TRBV30 combines with J gene TRBJ1-1; 7 positions match TRBD1. The ends lost 3 bases at V and 10 bases at J; junction bases unmatched: 5. Germline assignment: CDR1 GTSNPN and CDR2 SVGIG (reference sequence). The CDR3 consists of 11 residues. The chain's CDR3 is CAWRDRTGAFF. CDR3 nucleotide sequence: TGTGCCTGGAGGGACCGGACAGGAGCTTTCTTT. Drawing the rest from reference TRBV30 and TRBJ1-1, the complete variable domain is SQTIHQWPATLVQPVGSPLSLECTVEGTSNPNLYWYRQAAGRGLQLLFYSVGIGQISSEVPQNLSASRPQDRQFILSSKKLLLSDSGFYLCAWRDRTGAFFGQGTRLTVV.

V and J are TRBV7-9 and TRBJ2-1; 10 bases are a match to TRBD2. The CDR3 totals 17 residues. V lost 3 bases to trimming and J lost 0 bases; unmatched junction nucleotides: 5. Per germline, CDR1 SEHNR and CDR2 FQNEAQ (reference sequence). CDR3 residues: CASSFLAGVSSYNEQFF. DNA for the CDR3: TGTGCCAGCAGCTTCCTAGCGGGAGTTAGCTCCTACAATGAGCAGTTCTTC.

This clone was seen a few times. This chain connects TRBV11-3 to TRBJ2-3; tentative D call: TRBD2 (6 bases). Per the germline V gene, CDR1 is SGHNT and CDR2 is YENEEA. CDR3 length: 17 residues. Trimming took off 5 bases at V and 0 bases at J, with 18 bases between the two ends. CDR3 DNA sequence: TGTGCCAGCAGCCAAACCGGGACTTACCTTAGCACAGATACGCAGTATTTT. Translated: CASSQTGTYLSTDTQYF.

The V call is TRBV4-3, the J call TRBJ2-3; D is ambiguous. The CDR3 covers 15 residues. The V end was cut by 1 base, the J end by 0 bases, with 8 bases between. Germline V gene lookup returns CDR1 LGHNA and CDR2 YSLEER. The CDR3 bases are TGCGCCAGCAGCCAAGCTGCTATTAGCACAGATACGCAGTATTTT. Translated: CASSQAAISTDTQYF.

The chain employs TRBV5-1 and TRBJ2-3; 7 bases fit TRBD2. V dropped 0 bases and J dropped 6; count of bases not matched to a gene: 4. The germline V gene encodes CDR1 SGHRS and CDR2 YFSETQ. The CDR3 is made up of 14 amino acids. The CDR3 DNA reads TGCGCCAGCAGCTTGGCCGGGAGGTTCGATACGCAGTATTTT. Translation: CASSLAGRFDTQYF.

This clone appeared a single time. This chain connects TRBV9 to TRBJ1-2, with D possibly being TRBD1 (6 bases). The V end was cut by 0 bases, the J end by 3 bases, with 12 bases between. Germline CDR1 is SGDLS and CDR2 is YYNGEE. CDR3 length: 15 residues. CDR3 DNA: TGTGCCAGCAGCGTAGCATCCAGGGGAGACTATGGCTACACCTTC. Protein sequence: CASSVASRGDYGYTF.

This clone occurred a few times. The CDR3 loop reads CASSLMTWGTSYEQYF. In nucleotides, the CDR3 is TGTGCCAGTAGTCTTATGACCTGGGGAACGTCCTACGAGCAGTACTTC. The chain links TRBV19 to TRBJ2-7, with D unclear. Trimming took 5 bases from V and 1 from J, leaving 18 bases between them. Germline CDR1 LNHDA, CDR2 SQIVND (reference sequence). This CDR3 has 16 amino acids.

This clone appeared a single time. The chain has TRBV2 and TRBJ1-2, with TRBD1 matching 8 bases. Germline assignment: CDR1 SNHLY and CDR2 FYNNEI. Trimming cost V 4 bases and J 8 bases; bases outside gene matches: 3. CDR3 length: 12 amino acids. CDR3 nucleotides: TGTGCCAGCAGTGTACAGGGGGGCGGCTACACCTTC. Residues: CASSVQGGGYTF.

The chain has TRBV18 and TRBJ2-7; 10 bases are shared with TRBD2. V lost 0 bases to trimming and J lost 2 bases; unmatched junction nucleotides: 4. Germline V gene sequence: CDR1 KGHSH, CDR2 LQKENI. This CDR3 is built from 16 residues. This chain's CDR3 is CASSPPSSGRTYEQYF. The CDR3 nucleotides are TGTGCCAGCTCACCACCCTCTAGCGGGAGAACCTACGAGCAGTACTTC.

The chain has TRBV18 and TRBJ1-5; 7 positions agree with TRBD1. Germline V gene lookup returns CDR1 KGHSH and CDR2 LQKENI. The junction had 6 bases not matched to a gene; V was cut back by 2 bases and J by 5 bases. The CDR3 has 15 residues. CDR3 DNA sequence: TGTGCCAGCTCACCAAACAGGGGTCAAGATCAGCCCCAGCATTTT. Protein product: CASSPNRGQDQPQHF.

This clone was observed once. J is TRBJ2-3 and V is TRBV9, with 7 bases matching TRBD1. Losses at the gene ends were 0 bases for V and 4 bases for J; bases not matched to a gene: 8. This CDR3 has 16 amino acids. The germline V gene has CDR1 SGDLS and CDR2 YYNGEE. As DNA, the CDR3 is TGTGCCAGCAGCGTAGGACAGGGAGAGCTCTCAGATACGCAGTATTTT. It specifies CASSVGQGELSDTQYF.

The table lists this clone with a count of one. The chain joins TRBV4-1 to TRBJ2-5, with D maybe TRBD2 (5 bases). The CDR3 totals 14 residues. The V gene's germline CDR1 is MGHRA and CDR2 YSYEKL. V lost 3 bases, J lost 3 bases, and 11 bases lay in between. Here the CDR3 DNA reads TGCGCCAGCAGCCACAGCGGAGCGAAAGAGACCCAGTACTTC. As protein: CASSHSGAKETQYF.